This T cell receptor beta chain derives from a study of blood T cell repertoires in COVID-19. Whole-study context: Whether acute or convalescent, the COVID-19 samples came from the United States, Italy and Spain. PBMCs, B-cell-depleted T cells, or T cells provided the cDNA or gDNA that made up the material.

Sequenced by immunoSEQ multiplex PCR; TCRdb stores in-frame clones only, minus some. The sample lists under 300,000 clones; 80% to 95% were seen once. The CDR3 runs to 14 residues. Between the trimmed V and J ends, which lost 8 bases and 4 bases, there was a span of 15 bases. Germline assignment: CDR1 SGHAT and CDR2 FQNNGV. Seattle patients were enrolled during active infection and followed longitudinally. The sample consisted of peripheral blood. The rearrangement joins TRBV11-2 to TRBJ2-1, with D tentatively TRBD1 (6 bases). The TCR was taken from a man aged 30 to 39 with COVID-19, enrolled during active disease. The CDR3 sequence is CASGPQGRYNEQFF. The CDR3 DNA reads TGTGCCAGCGGCCCGCAGGGGCGTTACAATGAGCAGTTCTTC.